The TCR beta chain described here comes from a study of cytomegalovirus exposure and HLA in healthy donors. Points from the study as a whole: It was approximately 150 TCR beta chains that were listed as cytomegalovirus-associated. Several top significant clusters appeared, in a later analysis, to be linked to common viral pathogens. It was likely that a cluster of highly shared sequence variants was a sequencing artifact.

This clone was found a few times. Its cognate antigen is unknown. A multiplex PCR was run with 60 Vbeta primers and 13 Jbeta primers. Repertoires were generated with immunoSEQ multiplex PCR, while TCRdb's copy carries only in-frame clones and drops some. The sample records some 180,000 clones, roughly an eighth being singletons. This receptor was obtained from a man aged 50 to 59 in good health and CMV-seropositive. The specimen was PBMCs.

CDR3 coding DNA: TGTGCCAGCAGCTCCGGGACAGCCTATGGCTACACCTTC. Amino acid sequence: CASSSGTAYGYTF. The chain joins TRBV7-9 to TRBJ1-2; 7 bases match TRBD1. CDR3 size: 13 residues. The V gene's germline CDR1 is SEHNR and CDR2 FQNEAQ (reference sequence). The V segment lost 4 bases and the J segment 4 bases; nucleotides outside the gene matches: 3.